This T cell receptor (beta chain) was obtained from a study of T cells in Graves' hyperthyroidism and ophthalmopathy. Background on the study: Once the initial diagnosis was made, peripheral blood was obtained before any treatment.

TCR beta CDR3 regions were amplified from RNA. A set of HTBI primers served as the primers for a first-round RT-PCR of the TCR CDR3. One entry per CDR3 protein results from TCRdb running MiXCR on the multiplex PCR reads. This table has tens of thousands of distinct CDR3 sequences, 53% appearing once. Isolation of PBMCs was performed on 8.5 to 10 ml fresh peripheral blood. The study's findings and limits: The model forecast ophthalmopathy, anticipating it by a median approximately 6 months before onset. From stable hyperthyroidism, ophthalmopathy was separated by a 13 V-J model.

The table lists this clonotype with many counts. Its antigen is not identified. A much bigger clone sits one base away, suggesting this may be a read error. Sequencing input: blood. This clonotype was obtained from an older woman with Graves' ophthalmopathy.

The CDR3 loop is CASSLVGGSVYEQYF. The CDR3 DNA follows: TGTGCCAGCAGCTTAGTTGGCGGGAGTGTGTACGAGCAGTACTTC. The rearrangement uses TRBV11-2 and TRBJ2-7; 7 bases agree with TRBD2. Germline V gives CDR1 SGHAT, CDR2 FQNNGV. CDR3 length equals 15 residues. Trimming cost V 1 base and J 4 bases; bases outside gene matches: 7.